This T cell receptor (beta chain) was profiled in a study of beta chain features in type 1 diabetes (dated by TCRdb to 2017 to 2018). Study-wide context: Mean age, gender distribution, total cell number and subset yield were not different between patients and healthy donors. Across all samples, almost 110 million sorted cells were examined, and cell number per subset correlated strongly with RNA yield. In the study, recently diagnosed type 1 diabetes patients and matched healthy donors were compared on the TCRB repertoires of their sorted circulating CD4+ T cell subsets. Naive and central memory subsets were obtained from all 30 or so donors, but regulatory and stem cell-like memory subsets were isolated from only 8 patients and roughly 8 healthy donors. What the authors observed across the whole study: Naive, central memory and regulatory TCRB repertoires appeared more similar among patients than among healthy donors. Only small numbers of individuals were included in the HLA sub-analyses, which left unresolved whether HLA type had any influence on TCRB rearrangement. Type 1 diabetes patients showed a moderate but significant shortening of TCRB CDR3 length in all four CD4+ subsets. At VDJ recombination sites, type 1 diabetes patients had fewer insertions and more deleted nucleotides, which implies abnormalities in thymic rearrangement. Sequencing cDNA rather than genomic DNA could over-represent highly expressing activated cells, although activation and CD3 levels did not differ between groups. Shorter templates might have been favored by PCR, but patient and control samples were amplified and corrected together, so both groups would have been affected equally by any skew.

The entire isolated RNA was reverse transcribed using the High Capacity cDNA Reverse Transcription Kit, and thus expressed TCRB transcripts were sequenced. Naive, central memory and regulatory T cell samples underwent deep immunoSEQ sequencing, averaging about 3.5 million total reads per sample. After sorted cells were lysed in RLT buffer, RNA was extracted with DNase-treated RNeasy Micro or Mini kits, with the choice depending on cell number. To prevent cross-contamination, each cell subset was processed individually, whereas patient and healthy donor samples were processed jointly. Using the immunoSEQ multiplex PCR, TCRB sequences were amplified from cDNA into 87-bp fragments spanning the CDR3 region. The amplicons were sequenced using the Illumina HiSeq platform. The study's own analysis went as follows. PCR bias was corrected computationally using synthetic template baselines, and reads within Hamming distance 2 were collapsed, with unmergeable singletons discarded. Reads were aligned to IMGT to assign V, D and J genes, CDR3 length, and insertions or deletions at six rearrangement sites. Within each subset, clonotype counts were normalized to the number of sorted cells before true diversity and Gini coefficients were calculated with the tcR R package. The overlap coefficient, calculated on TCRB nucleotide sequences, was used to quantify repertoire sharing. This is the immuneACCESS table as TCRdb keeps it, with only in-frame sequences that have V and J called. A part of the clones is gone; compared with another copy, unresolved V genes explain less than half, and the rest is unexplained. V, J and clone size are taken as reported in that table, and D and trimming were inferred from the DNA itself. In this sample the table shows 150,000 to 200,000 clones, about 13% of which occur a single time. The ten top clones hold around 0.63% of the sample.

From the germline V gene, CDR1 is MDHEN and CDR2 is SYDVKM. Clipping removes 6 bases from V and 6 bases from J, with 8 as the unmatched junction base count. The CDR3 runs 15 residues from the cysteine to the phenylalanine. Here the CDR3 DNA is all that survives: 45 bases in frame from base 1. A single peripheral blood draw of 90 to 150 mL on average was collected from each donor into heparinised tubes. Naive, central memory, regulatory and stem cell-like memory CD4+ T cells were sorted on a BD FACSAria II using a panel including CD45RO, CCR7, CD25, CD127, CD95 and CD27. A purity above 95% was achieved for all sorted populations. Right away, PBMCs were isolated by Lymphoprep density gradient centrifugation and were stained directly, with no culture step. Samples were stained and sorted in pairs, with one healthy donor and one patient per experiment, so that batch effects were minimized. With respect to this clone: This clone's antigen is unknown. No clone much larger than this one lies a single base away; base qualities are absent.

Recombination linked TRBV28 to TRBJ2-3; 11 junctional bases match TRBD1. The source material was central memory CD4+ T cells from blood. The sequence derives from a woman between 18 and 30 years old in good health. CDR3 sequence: CASSSSGQGVDTQYF. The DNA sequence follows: TGTGCCAGCAGCTCCTCGGGACAGGGGGTGGATACGCAGTATTTT.